The next 5 T cell receptor beta chains were all read from a single sample in a study of identical twins (dated by TCRdb to about 2016). Library prep was done by 5' RACE. The sequencing machine was an Illumina HiSeq 2000. TCRdb trimmed public reads at Q25 via fastp, called clones via MiXCR and kept in-frame beta chains. Merged by CDR3 protein, the rows form single entries marked with the most common genes and DNA. For this sample there are fewer than 650,000 distinct CDR3 sequences; 9.5% to 10% appear just once. Roughly 3% of the sample belongs to the ten largest clones. These same records also appear under a second study, on yellow fever vaccine responses in identical twins.

The specimen was PBMCs. Receptors were obtained from a woman aged 18-29 years in good health.

This clonotype was recorded many times. The genes are TRBV12-3 or TRBV12-4 and TRBJ2-2, with 8 bases fitting TRBD2. CDR3 length: 15 amino acids. J gave up 5 bases and V 6 bases, and 8 bases lay outside the gene matches. The CDR3 DNA reads TGTGCCAGCAGCCCGGGAGGGGGTTTGACCGGGGAGCTGTTTTTT. The encoded protein is CASSPGGGLTGELFF.

V is TRBV27 and J is TRBJ2-7; TRBD1 matches at 12 bases. This CDR3 has 16 residues. The germline gives CDR1 MNHEY, CDR2 SMNVEV (reference sequence). The V segment lost 6 bases and the J segment 7 bases; nucleotides outside the gene matches: 13. This CDR3 reads CASSTTRDRGRREQYF. The CDR3 DNA sequence: TGTGCCAGCAGCACCACCCGGGACAGGGGGCGTCGGGAGCAGTACTTC.

This clonotype was observed a handful of times. This rearrangement joins TRBV28 to TRBJ2-3, with D perhaps TRBD1 (6 bases). The V gene's germline CDR1 is MDHEN and CDR2 SYDVKM. The CDR3 runs to 16 residues. V was pared by 2 bases and J by 2 bases, with 14 bases between. The CDR3, as DNA: TGTGCCAGCAGTTTAGTAAGCAGGGGACCCACAGATACGCAGTATTTT. It translates to CASSLVSRGPTDTQYF.

This clonotype was detected a few times. This sequence joins TRBV5-1 and TRBJ2-6; either TRBD1 or TRBD2 may fit D (5 bases each). CDR1 SGHRS and CDR2 YFSETQ come from the germline V gene. Trimming took 0 bases from V and 2 from J, leaving 12 bases between them. This CDR3 region has 17 residues. CDR3 in amino acids: CASSLVGGRAGANVLTF. CDR3 DNA: TGCGCCAGCAGCTTGGTTGGGGGTAGGGCTGGGGCCAACGTCCTGACTTTC.

The sample holds many counts of this clonotype. This rearrangement joins TRBV29-1 to TRBJ2-1, with TRBD2 identical over 10 bases. This CDR3 comprises 14 residues. From germline, CDR1 is SQVTM and CDR2 ANQGSEA. Losses at the gene ends were 6 bases for V and 4 bases for J; bases not matched to a gene: 6. CDR3 DNA: TGCAGCGTAGATACTAGCGGGATGTACAATGAGCAGTTCTTC. Its translation is CSVDTSGMYNEQFF.